A selection of T cell receptor beta chains follows, all from one sample in a study of T cells in localized non-small cell lung cancer. TCRdb's table, derived via immunoSEQ multiplex PCR, lists solely in-frame clones and lacks some. The table includes tens of thousands of clones, approximately 84% detected once. The sequenced sample was peripheral blood, obtained before any cancer treatment. These receptors were obtained from a female donor over 55 with stage I lung adenocarcinoma. Both conserved end residues are part of each CDR3. Each record gives: clone size, CDR3 length, D gene, V gene, J gene, CDR3 DNA, CDR3 protein. D genes are given only for firm matches. Expanded clones are given a class, and other clones once, few, many or no size at all.

NA	18	TRBD2	TRBV2	TRBJ2-1	TGTGCCAGCAGTGAACTAGCGGGAGTTCTTGGGTCCTACAATGAGCAGTTCTTC	CASSELAGVLGSYNEQFF
NA	14	NA	TRBV9	TRBJ1-2	TGTGCCAGCAGCGTAGTGGGGTCAGGCTCGATTTACACCTTC	CASSVVGSGSIYTF
NA	13	NA	TRBV9	TRBJ1-2	TGTGCCAGCAGCGTAGAGGGGGGAAGTGGCTACACCTTC	CASSVEGGSGYTF
NA	15	NA	TRBV14	TRBJ2-1	TGTGCCAGCAGCCCCGGGACCAGCTCCTACAATGAGCAGTTCTTC	CASSPGTSSYNEQFF
NA	14	TRBD1	TRBV7-3	TRBJ1-1	TGTGCCAGCAGCGTGGGACAGGGCTCAACTGAAGCTTTCTTT	CASSVGQGSTEAFF
few	15	TRBD1	TRBV7-9	TRBJ1-5	TGTGCCAGCAGCGAGGACAGGGCCGGAATTCAGCCCCAGCATTTT	CASSEDRAGIQPQHF
NA	16	NA	TRBV6-5	TRBJ2-3	TGTGCCAGCAGTTACTCCGGTAGTTGGGCCGGAGATACGCAGTATTTT	CASSYSGSWAGDTQYF
NA	15	NA	TRBV7-3	TRBJ1-1	TGTGCCAGCAGCTTAAAAGGAGGTGGGAACACTGAAGCTTTCTTT	CASSLKGGGNTEAFF
NA	15	TRBD2	TRBV11-2	TRBJ2-3	TGTGCCAGCAGCTTCACGGGGGGGACCACAGATACGCAGTATTTT	CASSFTGGTTDTQYF
NA	14	TRBD1	TRBV6-1	TRBJ2-5	TGTGCCAGCAGTGAGGACAGGGTCGTAGAGACCCAGTACTTC	CASSEDRVVETQYF
NA	14	TRBD1	TRBV19	TRBJ1-2	TGTGCCAGTAGTATTCCCCAGGGGGGGTATGGCTACACCTTC	CASSIPQGGYGYTF
NA	16	TRBD2	TRBV5-1	TRBJ2-7	TGCGCCAGCAGCCCAGGGACTAGCGGGACCCTCTACGAGCAGTACTTC	CASSPGTSGTLYEQYF
once	15	TRBD1	TRBV4-1	TRBJ2-7	TGCGCCAGCAGCCTCTCCGGGACAGAGACCTACGAGCAGTACTTC	CASSLSGTETYEQYF
NA	14	NA	TRBV27	TRBJ2-2	TGTGCCAGCAGTTTATCGATTTCCCCCGGGGAGCTGTTTTTT	CASSLSISPGELFF
NA	15	TRBD1	TRBV28	TRBJ1-2	TGTGCCAGCAGTTTAGGGGCAGGGGGCCGCTATGGCTACACCTTC	CASSLGAGGRYGYTF
NA	15	TRBD1	TRBV7-9	TRBJ2-3	TGTGCCAGCAGACGAGTACCCCAGGGGGCAGATACGCAGTATTTT	CASRRVPQGADTQYF
NA	14	NA	TRBV19	TRBJ2-5	TGTGCCAGTAGTACCATGACAGGAAGAGAGACCCAGTACTTC	CASSTMTGRETQYF
NA	12	TRBD1	TRBV6-1	TRBJ1-1	TGTGCCAGCAGTACAGGGGGCACTGAAGCTTTCTTT	CASSTGGTEAFF
NA	17	TRBD1	TRBV15	TRBJ1-4	TGTGCCACCAGCAGACGGACTCAGGGGGGATCGAGTGAAAAACTGTTTTTT	CATSRRTQGGSSEKLFF
NA	16	TRBD2	TRBV5-1	TRBJ2-3	TGCGCCAGCAGCCCCACCGGGACTACAAGCACAGATACGCAGTATTTT	CASSPTGTTSTDTQYF
NA	15	NA	TRBV5-1	TRBJ2-1	TGCGCCAGCAGCTTACGAAGCACCTCCTACAATGAGCAGTTCTTC	CASSLRSTSYNEQFF
NA	12	NA	TRBV12-5	TRBJ1-4	TGTGCTAGTGGGAGGGGTTTTGAAAAACTGTTTTTT	CASGRGFEKLFF
NA	16	NA	TRBV10-3	TRBJ2-7	TGTGCCATCAGTGAGTCGAAGTACGGAGTCCAATACGAGCAGTACTTC	CAISESKYGVQYEQYF
NA	13	NA	TRBV18	TRBJ2-7	TGTGCCAGCTCACCCGATAGCTCCTACGAGCAGTACTTC	CASSPDSSYEQYF
NA	13	NA	TRBV5-5	TRBJ2-1	TGTGCCAGCAGCTTGGGTAACCGAAATGAGCAGTTCTTC	CASSLGNRNEQFF
NA	15	NA	TRBV5-1	TRBJ1-2	TGCGCCAGCAGCGGACGGGACGGAGCTAACTATGGCTACACCTTC	CASSGRDGANYGYTF
NA	17	TRBD1	TRBV4-2	TRBJ2-2	TGTGCCAGCAGCCAAGAAGGACAGGGGGCGGTCACCGGGGAGCTGTTTTTT	CASSQEGQGAVTGELFF
NA	13	NA	TRBV7-9	TRBJ1-2	TGTGCCAGCAGCCCCACAGGAGTCTATGGCTACACCTTC	CASSPTGVYGYTF
NA	15	NA	TRBV21-1	TRBJ1-1	TGTGCCAGCAGCAAATCCCAGAGGGGACTCCCAGAAGCTTTCTTT	CASSKSQRGLPEAFF
NA	12	TRBD1	TRBV29-1	TRBJ2-1	TGCACCGTAGAGAAGGGGGCCAATGAGCAGTTCTTC	CTVEKGANEQFF
NA	11	NA	TRBV20-1	TRBJ1-2	TGCAGTGCTAGCCCCCGCTATGGCTACACCTTC	CSASPRYGYTF
NA	13	TRBD2	TRBV5-6	TRBJ2-3	TGTGCCACCGAGTTTAGCGGGAGGAATACGCAGTATTTT	CATEFSGRNTQYF
NA	16	TRBD2	TRBV7-9	TRBJ2-1	TGTGCCAGCAGCTCCCCAAGCGGGGGGGCCGTCAGTGAGCAGTTCTTC	CASSSPSGGAVSEQFF
NA	15	TRBD2	TRBV28	TRBJ2-7	TGTGCCAGCACCTCAACCGGGACTAGCGGGATCGAGCAGTACTTC	CASTSTGTSGIEQYF
NA	14	TRBD1	TRBV6-1	TRBJ2-7	TGTGCCAGCAGTGGTGGGACAGGGGTTAGCGAGCAGTACTTC	CASSGGTGVSEQYF
NA	14	NA	TRBV7-8	TRBJ2-7	TGTGCCAGCAGCCCATTCGAGAGCTCCTACGAGCAGTACTTC	CASSPFESSYEQYF
NA	13	TRBD2	TRBV6-5	TRBJ2-3	TGTGCCAGCAGGCCCCCAGCGGGAGGGCCGCAGTATTTT	CASRPPAGGPQYF
NA	12	NA	TRBV6-6	TRBJ2-3	TGTGCCAGCAGTTCTAAAAAGAATACGCAGTATTTT	CASSSKKNTQYF
once	16	NA	TRBV7-9	TRBJ2-2	TGTGCCAGCAGCTTAGTAGGAGGAGTGAACACCGGGGAGCTGTTTTTT	CASSLVGGVNTGELFF
NA	15	NA	TRBV5-1	TRBJ2-5	TGCGCCAGCAGCCCCACGACTAGGAATCAAGAGACCCAGTACTTC	CASSPTTRNQETQYF
NA	12	NA	TRBV11-3	TRBJ1-3	TGTGCCAGCAGCTATGGTGGAAACACCATATATTTT	CASSYGGNTIYF
NA	15	TRBD2	TRBV11-2	TRBJ2-4	TGTGCCAGCAGCTTTTCAGCGGGAGGCTCAAACATTCAGTACTTC	CASSFSAGGSNIQYF
once	12	TRBD1	TRBV6-5	TRBJ1-2	TGTGCCAGCACCAGGGACAGCTATGGCTACACCTTC	CASTRDSYGYTF
NA	13	NA	TRBV10-3	TRBJ2-3	TGTGCCATCAGGGAGGGGAAGACAGATACGCAGTATTTT	CAIREGKTDTQYF
NA	14	NA	TRBV5-1	TRBJ2-1	TGCGCCAGCAGCCAGGGCGGGGCCTACAATGAGCAGTTCTTC	CASSQGGAYNEQFF
NA	16	NA	TRBV27	TRBJ2-5	TGTGCCAGCAGTTCGCAACGACCAGGGGTCGGGGAGACCCAGTACTTC	CASSSQRPGVGETQYF
NA	14	NA	TRBV19	TRBJ2-2	TGTGCCAGTAGTATGAGTGGGGTTGGCGGGGAGCTGTTTTTT	CASSMSGVGGELFF
NA	15	NA	TRBV11-2	TRBJ2-1	TGTGCCAGCAGCTTAGAGGAAGAAGCCTACAATGAGCAGTTCTTC	CASSLEEEAYNEQFF
NA	15	NA	TRBV27	TRBJ1-3	TGTGCCAGCAGTCCTCGAGGGGCCTCTGGAAACACCATATATTTT	CASSPRGASGNTIYF
few	16	NA	TRBV4-1	TRBJ1-6	TGCGCCAGCAGCCAAGTAAACAGGGACCCGTTTGGACCCCTCCACTTT	CASSQVNRDPFGPLHF